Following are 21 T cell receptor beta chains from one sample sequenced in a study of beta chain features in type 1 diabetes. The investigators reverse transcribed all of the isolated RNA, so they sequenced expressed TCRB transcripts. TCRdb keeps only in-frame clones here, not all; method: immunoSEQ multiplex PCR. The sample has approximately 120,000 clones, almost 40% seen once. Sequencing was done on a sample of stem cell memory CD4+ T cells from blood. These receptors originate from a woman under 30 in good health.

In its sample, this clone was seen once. The CDR3 is CSARGGYEQYF. CDR3 sequence (DNA): TGCAGTGCACGGGGGGGCTACGAGCAGTACTTC. V and J are TRBV20-1 and TRBJ2-7; 8 bases fit TRBD2. The CDR3 has 11 amino acids. Germline V CDR1 and CDR2: DFQATT, SNEGSKA (reference sequence). V was pared by 6 bases and J by 3 bases, with 1 base of the junction left unmatched.

CDR3 residues: CASSEDWRRYTQYF. The DNA for the CDR3 is TGTGCCAGCAGCGAAGACTGGCGTAGGTATACGCAGTATTTT. The rearrangement links TRBV5-4 to TRBJ2-3, with unresolved D. V dropped 4 bases and J dropped 7 bases, with 16 bases sitting between them. The CDR3 has 14 amino acids. Germline lookup yields CDR1 SGHNT and CDR2 YYREEE (reference sequence).

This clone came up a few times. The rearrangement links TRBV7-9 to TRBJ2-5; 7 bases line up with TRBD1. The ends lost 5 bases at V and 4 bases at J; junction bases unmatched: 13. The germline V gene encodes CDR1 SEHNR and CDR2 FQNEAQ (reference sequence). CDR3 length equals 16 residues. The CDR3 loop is CASSPPTKGARETQYF. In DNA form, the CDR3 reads TGTGCCAGCAGCCCTCCCACAAAGGGGGCGAGAGAGACCCAGTACTTC.

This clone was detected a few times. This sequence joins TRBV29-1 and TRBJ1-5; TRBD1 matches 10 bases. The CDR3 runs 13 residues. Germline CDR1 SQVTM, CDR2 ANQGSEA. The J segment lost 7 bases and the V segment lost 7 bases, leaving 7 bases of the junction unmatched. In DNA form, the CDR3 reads TGCAGCGCCGGGACAGGGGAGGGACAGCCCCAGCATTTT. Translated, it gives CSAGTGEGQPQHF.

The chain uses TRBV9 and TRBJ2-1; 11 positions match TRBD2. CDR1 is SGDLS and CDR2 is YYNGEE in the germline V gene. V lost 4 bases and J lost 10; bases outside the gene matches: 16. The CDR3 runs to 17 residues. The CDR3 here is CASSIHPTSGSSREQFF. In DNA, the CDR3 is TGTGCCAGCAGCATACACCCTACTAGCGGGAGTTCAAGAGAGCAGTTCTTC.

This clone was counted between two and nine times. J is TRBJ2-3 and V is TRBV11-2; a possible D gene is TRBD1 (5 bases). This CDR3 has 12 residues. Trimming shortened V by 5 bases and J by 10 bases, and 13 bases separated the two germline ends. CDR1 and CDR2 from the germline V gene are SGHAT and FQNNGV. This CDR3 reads CASSLPWGPQYF. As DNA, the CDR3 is TGTGCCAGCAGCCTGCCCTGGGGCCCGCAGTATTTT.

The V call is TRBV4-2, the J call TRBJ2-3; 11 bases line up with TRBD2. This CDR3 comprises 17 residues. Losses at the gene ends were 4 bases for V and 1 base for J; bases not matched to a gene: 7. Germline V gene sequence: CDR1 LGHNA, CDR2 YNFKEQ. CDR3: CASSLLGTSGRTDTQYF. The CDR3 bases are TGTGCCAGCAGCCTCCTCGGGACTAGCGGACGCACAGATACGCAGTATTTT.

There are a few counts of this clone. The CDR3 bases are TGTGCCATCAGTGTCGGGACTTTCAATGAGCAGTTCTTC. As protein: CAISVGTFNEQFF. J is TRBJ2-1 and V is TRBV10-3; a possible D gene is TRBD2 (6 bases). The germline V gene has CDR1 ENHRY and CDR2 SYGVKD. The CDR3 runs 13 residues. V shed 4 bases and J shed 6 bases, with 10 bases lying between them.

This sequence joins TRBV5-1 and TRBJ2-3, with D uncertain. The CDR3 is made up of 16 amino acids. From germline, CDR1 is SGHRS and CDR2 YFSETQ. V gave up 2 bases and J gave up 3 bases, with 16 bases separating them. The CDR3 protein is CASSFEKLRGTDTQYF. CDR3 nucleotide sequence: TGCGCCAGCAGCTTTGAAAAACTGAGAGGAACAGATACGCAGTATTTT. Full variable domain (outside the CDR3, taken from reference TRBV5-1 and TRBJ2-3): KAGVTQTPRYLIKTRGQQVTLSCSPISGHRSVSWYQQTPGQGLQFLFEYFSETQRNKGNFPGRFSGRQFSNSRSEMNVSTLELGDSALYLCASSFEKLRGTDTQYFGPGTRLTVL.

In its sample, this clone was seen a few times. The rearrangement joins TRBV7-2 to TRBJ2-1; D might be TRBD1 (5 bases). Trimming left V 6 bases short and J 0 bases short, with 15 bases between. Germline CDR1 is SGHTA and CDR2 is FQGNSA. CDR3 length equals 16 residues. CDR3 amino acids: CASRSRQGFSYNEQFF. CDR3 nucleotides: TGTGCCAGCAGATCCCGGCAGGGCTTCTCCTACAATGAGCAGTTCTTC.

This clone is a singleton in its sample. The CDR3 DNA reads as TGTGCCAGCAGCGTTGGACTAGCGGGAGGGCCGGTTCTCAGCGGTGAGCAGTTCTTC. It encodes CASSVGLAGGPVLSGEQFF. V usage is TRBV9 and J usage is TRBJ2-1; 15 nucleotides agree with TRBD2. The V segment lost 2 bases and the J segment 9 bases; nucleotides outside the gene matches: 15. The germline V gene has CDR1 SGDLS and CDR2 YYNGEE. The CDR3 runs 19 residues.

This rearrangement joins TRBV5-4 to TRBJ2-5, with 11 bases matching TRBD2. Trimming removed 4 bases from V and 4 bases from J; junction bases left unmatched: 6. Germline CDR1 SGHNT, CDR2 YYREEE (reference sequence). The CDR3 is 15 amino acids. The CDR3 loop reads CASSTRLAGRETQYF. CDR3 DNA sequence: TGTGCCAGCAGCACTAGACTAGCGGGACGAGAGACCCAGTACTTC.

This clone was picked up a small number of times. The CDR3 protein is CSATFNYEQYF. The CDR3 coding sequence is TGCAGTGCTACGTTTAACTACGAGCAGTACTTC. The genes are TRBV20-1 and TRBJ2-7; D uncertain. With 4 bases removed from V and 3 bases from J, the gap between germline ends came to 7 bases. Looked up from germline, CDR1 is DFQATT and CDR2 is SNEGSKA (reference sequence). This CDR3 has 11 residues.

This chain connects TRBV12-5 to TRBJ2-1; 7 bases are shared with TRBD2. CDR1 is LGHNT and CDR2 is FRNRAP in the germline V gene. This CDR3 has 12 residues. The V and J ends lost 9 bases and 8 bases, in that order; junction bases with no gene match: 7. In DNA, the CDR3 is TGTGCTAGCGGACCGGGGGGTTATGAGCAGTTCTTC. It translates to CASGPGGYEQFF.

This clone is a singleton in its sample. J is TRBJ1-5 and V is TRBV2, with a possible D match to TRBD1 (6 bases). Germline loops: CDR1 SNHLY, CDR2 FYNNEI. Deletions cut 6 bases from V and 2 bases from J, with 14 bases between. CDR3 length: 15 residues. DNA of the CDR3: TGTGCCAGCAGAACAGGGACACCGCGCAATCAGCCCCAGCATTTT. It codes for CASRTGTPRNQPQHF.

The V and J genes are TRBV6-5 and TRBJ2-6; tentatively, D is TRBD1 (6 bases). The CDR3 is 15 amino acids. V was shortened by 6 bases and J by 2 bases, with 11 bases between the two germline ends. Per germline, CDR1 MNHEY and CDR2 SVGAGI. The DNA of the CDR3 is TGTGCCAGCAGATCACAGGGTGCTGGGGCCAACGTCCTGACTTTC. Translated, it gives CASRSQGAGANVLTF.

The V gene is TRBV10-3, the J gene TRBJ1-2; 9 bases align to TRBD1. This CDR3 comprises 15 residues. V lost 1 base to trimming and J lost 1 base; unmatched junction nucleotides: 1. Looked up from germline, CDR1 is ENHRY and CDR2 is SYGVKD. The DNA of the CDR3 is TGTGCCATCAGTGAGTTGGGACAGGGTAACTATGGCTACACCTTC. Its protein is CAISELGQGNYGYTF.

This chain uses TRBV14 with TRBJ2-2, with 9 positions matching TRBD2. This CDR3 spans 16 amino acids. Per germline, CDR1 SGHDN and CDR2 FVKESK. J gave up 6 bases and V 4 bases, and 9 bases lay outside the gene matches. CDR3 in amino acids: CASSPGGVAGAGELFF. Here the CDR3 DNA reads TGTGCCAGCAGCCCTGGAGGGGTAGCGGGAGCCGGGGAGCTGTTTTTT.

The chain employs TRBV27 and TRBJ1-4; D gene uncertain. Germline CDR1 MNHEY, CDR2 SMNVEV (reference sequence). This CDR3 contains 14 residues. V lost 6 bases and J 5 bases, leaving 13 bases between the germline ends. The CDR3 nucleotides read TGTGCCAGCAGCAACTCCGGGAGGAATGAAAAACTGTTTTTT. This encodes CASSNSGRNEKLFF. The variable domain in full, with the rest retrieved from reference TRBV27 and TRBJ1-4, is EAQVTQNPRYLITVTGKKLTVTCSQNMNHEYMSWYRQDPGLGLRQIYYSMNVEVTDKGDVPEGYKVSRKEKRNFPLILESPSPNQTSLYFCASSNSGRNEKLFFGSGTQLSVL.

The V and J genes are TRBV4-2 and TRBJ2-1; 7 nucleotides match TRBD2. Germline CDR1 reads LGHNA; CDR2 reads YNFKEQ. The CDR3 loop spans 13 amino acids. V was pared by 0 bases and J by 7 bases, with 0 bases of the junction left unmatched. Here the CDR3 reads CASSQEGGNEQFF. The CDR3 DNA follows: TGTGCCAGCAGCCAAGAGGGGGGGAATGAGCAGTTCTTC.

CDR3 in DNA: TGTGCCAGCAGCGTATATAAAGAGACCCAGTACTTC. Its protein product is CASSVYKETQYF. The J gene is TRBJ2-5, the V gene TRBV7-2; D not resolved. This CDR3 has 12 residues. Trimming took 5 bases from V and 3 from J, leaving 7 bases between them. CDR1 and CDR2 (germline): SGHTA, FQGNSA.